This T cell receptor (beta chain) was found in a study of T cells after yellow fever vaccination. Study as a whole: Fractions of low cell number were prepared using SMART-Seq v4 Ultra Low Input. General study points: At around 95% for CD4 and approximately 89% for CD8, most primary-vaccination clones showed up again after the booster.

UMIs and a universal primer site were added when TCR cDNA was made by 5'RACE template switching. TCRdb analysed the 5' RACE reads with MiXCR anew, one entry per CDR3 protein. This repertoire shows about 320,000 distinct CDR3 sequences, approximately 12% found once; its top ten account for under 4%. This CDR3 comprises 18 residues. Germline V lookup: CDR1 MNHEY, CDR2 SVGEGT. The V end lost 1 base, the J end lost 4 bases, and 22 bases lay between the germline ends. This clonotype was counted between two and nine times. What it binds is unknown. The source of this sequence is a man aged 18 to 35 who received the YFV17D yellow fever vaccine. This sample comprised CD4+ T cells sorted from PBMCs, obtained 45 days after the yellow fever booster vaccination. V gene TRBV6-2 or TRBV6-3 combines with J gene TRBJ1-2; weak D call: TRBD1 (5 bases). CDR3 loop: CASSYFNYSGRIIYGYTF. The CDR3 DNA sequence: TGTGCCAGCAGTTACTTTAACTACTCGGGACGGATCATCTATGGCTACACCTTC.